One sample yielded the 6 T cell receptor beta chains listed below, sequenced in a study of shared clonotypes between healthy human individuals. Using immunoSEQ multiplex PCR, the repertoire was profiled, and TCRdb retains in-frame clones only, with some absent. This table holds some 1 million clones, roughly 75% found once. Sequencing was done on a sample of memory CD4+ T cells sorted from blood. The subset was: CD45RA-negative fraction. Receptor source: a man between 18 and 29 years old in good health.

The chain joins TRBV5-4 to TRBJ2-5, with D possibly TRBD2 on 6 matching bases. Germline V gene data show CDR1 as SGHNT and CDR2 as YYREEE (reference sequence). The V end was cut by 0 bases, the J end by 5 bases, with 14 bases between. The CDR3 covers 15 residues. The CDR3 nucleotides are TGTGCCAGCAGCTTGGGCATGAGGGAGGATGAGACCCAGTACTTC. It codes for CASSLGMREDETQYF.

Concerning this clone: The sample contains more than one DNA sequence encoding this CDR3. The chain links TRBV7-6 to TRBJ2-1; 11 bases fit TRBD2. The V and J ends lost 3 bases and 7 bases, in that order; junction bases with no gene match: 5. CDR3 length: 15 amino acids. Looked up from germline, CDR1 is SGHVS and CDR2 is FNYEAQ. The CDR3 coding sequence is TGTGCCAGCAGCTTGCTAGCGGGAGGAGGTAATGAGCAGTTCTTC. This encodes CASSLLAGGGNEQFF.

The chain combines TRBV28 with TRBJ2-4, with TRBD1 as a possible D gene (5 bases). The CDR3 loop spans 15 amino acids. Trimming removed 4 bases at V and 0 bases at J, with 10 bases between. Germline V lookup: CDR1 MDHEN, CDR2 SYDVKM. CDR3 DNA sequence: TGTGCCAGCAGTTCAGGGAAGCTAGCCAAAAACATTCAGTACTTC. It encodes CASSSGKLAKNIQYF.

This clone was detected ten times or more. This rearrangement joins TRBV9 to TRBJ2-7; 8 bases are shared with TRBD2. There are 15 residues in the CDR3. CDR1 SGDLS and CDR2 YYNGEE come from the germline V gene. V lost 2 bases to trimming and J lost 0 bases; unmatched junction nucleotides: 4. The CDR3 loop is CASSVSGEYSYEQYF. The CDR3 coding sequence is TGTGCCAGCAGCGTTAGCGGGGAGTACTCCTACGAGCAGTACTTC. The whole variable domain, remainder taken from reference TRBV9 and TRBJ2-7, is DSGVTQTPKHLITATGQRVTLRCSPRSGDLSVYWYQQSLDQGLQFLIQYYNGEERAKGNILERFSAQQFPDLHSELNLSSLELGDSALYFCASSVSGEYSYEQYFGPGTRLTVT.

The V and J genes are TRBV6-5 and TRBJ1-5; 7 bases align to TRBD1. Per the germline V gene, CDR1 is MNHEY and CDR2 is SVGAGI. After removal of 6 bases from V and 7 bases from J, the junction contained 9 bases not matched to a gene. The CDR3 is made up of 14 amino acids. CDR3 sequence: CASRETGEEQPQHF. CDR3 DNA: TGTGCCAGCAGAGAAACAGGGGAGGAACAGCCCCAGCATTTT.

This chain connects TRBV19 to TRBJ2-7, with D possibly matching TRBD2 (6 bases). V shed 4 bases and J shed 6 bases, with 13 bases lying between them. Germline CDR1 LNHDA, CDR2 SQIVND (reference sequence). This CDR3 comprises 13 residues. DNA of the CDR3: TGTGCCAGTAGTACGACCTGGGGGGTCGAGCAGTACTTC. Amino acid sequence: CASSTTWGVEQYF. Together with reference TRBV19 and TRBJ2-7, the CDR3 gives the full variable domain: DGGITQSPKYLFRKEGQNVTLSCEQNLNHDAMYWYRQDPGQGLRLIYYSQIVNDFQKGDIAEGYSVSREKKESFPLTVTSAQKNPTAFYLCASSTTWGVEQYFGPGTRLTVT.